This T cell receptor beta chain appears in the sequencing data of a study of PD-1 blockade in classical Hodgkin lymphoma. Regarding the study as a whole: Significant TCR diversity gains by C4D1 occurred in CD4+ but not CD8+ cells.

About this clone itself: Its antigen is not known.

Per the germline V gene, CDR1 is SGHAT and CDR2 is FQNNGV. The CDR3 spans 17 residues. Trimming left V 3 bases short and J 0 bases short, with 18 bases between. Method: immunoSEQ multiplex PCR; TCRdb's copy keeps in-frame clones and lacks some. The sample consists of 99,000 or so clones, roughly 87% of them appearing once. Time point here: cycle 4 day 1 (C4D1), after around six weeks of nivolumab. With no exception, relapse followed autologous stem cell transplantation in all patients, and brentuximab vedotin exposure varied. Sequenced here: peripheral blood mononuclear cells (PBMCs), sampled before the fourth cycle of nivolumab. V gene TRBV11-2 combines with J gene TRBJ2-7; D is uncertain. This receptor was taken from a human donor with classical Hodgkin lymphoma. CDR3 in DNA: TGTGCCAGCAGCTTCACCCTTGACTCGGGCGTCTCCTACGAGCAGTACTTC. Its translation is CASSFTLDSGVSYEQYF.